What follows are 17 T cell receptor beta chains derived from one specimen sequenced in a study of beta chain features in type 1 diabetes. General observations from the study: Moderate yet significant TCRB CDR3 shortening was seen in Type 1 diabetes patients in all four CD4+ subsets.

Reverse transcription of all isolated RNA meant that expressed TCRB transcripts were sequenced. TCRdb's copy holds only in-frame clones and misses some; the assay was immunoSEQ multiplex PCR. The profile shows 600,000 to 700,000 clones, under 15% of them singletons. Their antigen targets remain unknown. Sequenced: naive CD4+ T cells from blood. These receptors all stem from a young man with type 1 diabetes.

The chain couples TRBV9 to TRBJ2-1; D not certain. There are 15 residues in the CDR3. With 0 bases removed from V and 0 bases from J, the gap between germline ends came to 7 bases. CDR1 and CDR2 (germline): SGDLS, YYNGEE. The CDR3 DNA reads TGTGCCAGCAGCGTAGGGACGCGCTCCTACAATGAGCAGTTCTTC. Its protein product is CASSVGTRSYNEQFF.

This chain's CDR3 is CASSSSGHRKLFF. CDR3 bases: TGTGCCAGCAGTTCCTCGGGACACCGAAAACTGTTTTTT. The chain is built from TRBV28 and TRBJ1-4, with D tentatively TRBD1 (6 bases). The germline gives CDR1 MDHEN, CDR2 SYDVKM. CDR3 length: 13 residues. Between the trimmed V and J ends, which lost 4 bases and 10 bases, there was a span of 13 bases.

V is TRBV11-2 and J is TRBJ1-6; no definite D call. The CDR3 is 19 residues long. Germline CDR1 and CDR2: SGHAT and FQNNGV. The V gene lost 3 bases and the J gene lost 0 bases, with 18 bases spanning the gap. The CDR3 DNA sequence: TGTGCCAGCAGCTTGGGTCTACCCCTTCTTGCCTCCTATAATTCACCCCTCCACTTT. This encodes CASSLGLPLLASYNSPLHF.

This clone was seen a few times. The chain employs TRBV14 and TRBJ2-5, with 9 positions matching TRBD1. CDR1 is SGHDN, CDR2 FVKESK, per germline. The CDR3 has 14 amino acids. The V and J ends lost 4 bases and 5 bases, in that order; junction bases with no gene match: 5. CDR3 region: CASSPTGGRETQYF. The DNA of the CDR3 is TGTGCCAGCAGCCCTACAGGGGGCCGGGAGACCCAGTACTTC.

Concerning this clone itself: Other DNA sequences of this sample code for an identical CDR3. The chain carries TRBV5-1 and TRBJ1-3; D not resolved. Trimming removed 3 bases from V and 0 bases from J, with 10 bases in between. The CDR3 is made up of 15 amino acids. The V gene's germline CDR1 is SGHRS and CDR2 YFSETQ. The CDR3 coding sequence is TGCGCCAGCAGCTACGCAGGTGACTCTGGAAACACCATATATTTT. Protein: CASSYAGDSGNTIYF.

This chain links TRBV5-4 with TRBJ2-1; 7 bases align to TRBD2. Germline CDR1 SGHNT, CDR2 YYREEE (reference sequence). V lost 7 bases and J lost 1; bases outside the gene matches: 8. This CDR3 has 15 amino acids. DNA of the CDR3: TGTGCCAGCGCCGGGGGGACCGCTTCCTACAATGAGCAGTTCTTC. It codes for CASAGGTASYNEQFF.

The rearrangement joins TRBV5-1 to TRBJ2-5; TRBD1 matches at 9 bases. The germline CDR1 and CDR2 sequences are SGHRS and YFSETQ. The junction had 7 bases not matched to a gene; V was cut back by 3 bases and J by 4 bases. The CDR3 consists of 15 residues. The CDR3 is CASSWAGQGGETQYF. The CDR3 bases are TGCGCCAGCAGCTGGGCGGGACAGGGAGGAGAGACCCAGTACTTC.

This chain connects TRBV7-2 to TRBJ2-7, with 8 bases matching TRBD1. The ends lost 5 bases at V and 6 bases at J; junction bases unmatched: 6. The CDR3 totals 13 residues. Per germline, CDR1 SGHTA and CDR2 FQGNSA. CDR3 sequence: CASSTGQGGEQYF. The CDR3 DNA is TGTGCCAGCAGCACCGGACAGGGCGGCGAGCAGTACTTC. Using reference TRBV7-2 and TRBJ2-7 for the parts outside the CDR3, the full variable domain is GAGVSQSPSNKVTEKGKDVELRCDPISGHTALYWYRQSLGQGLEFLIYFQGNSAPDKSGLPSDRFSAERTGGSVSTLTIQRTQQEDSAVYLCASSTGQGGEQYFGPGTRLTVT.

The CDR3 DNA follows: TGCGCCAGCAGCTTGTTTGGGACTAGCACAGATACGCAGTATTTT. Translated: CASSLFGTSTDTQYF. V gene TRBV5-1 combines with J gene TRBJ2-3; D is possibly TRBD2 (6 bases). This CDR3 comprises 15 residues. CDR1 is SGHRS, CDR2 YFSETQ, per germline. V lost 1 base to trimming and J lost 0 bases, with 9 bases between them.

The chain has TRBV7-2 and TRBJ2-5; the match to TRBD1 covers 7 bases. Germline trimming cut 5 bases from V and 4 bases from J; bases unmatched to any gene: 7. This CDR3 has 14 residues. CDR1 is SGHTA and CDR2 is FQGNSA in the germline V gene. The CDR3 spells CASSRQGAGETQYF. CDR3 bases: TGTGCCAGCAGCCGACAGGGAGCAGGAGAGACCCAGTACTTC.

This clone was counted a single time. The rearrangement links TRBV5-1 to TRBJ2-3; weak D call: TRBD1 (6 bases). With 0 bases removed from V and 8 bases from J, the gap between germline ends came to 13 bases. This CDR3 has 14 amino acids. The V gene's germline CDR1 is SGHRS and CDR2 YFSETQ. The CDR3 region has the DNA TGCGCCAGCAGCTTGGCACAGGGCCCCGGTACGCAGTATTTT. This sequence encodes CASSLAQGPGTQYF.

The genes are TRBV7-8 and TRBJ2-6; 10 bases match TRBD1. CDR3 length: 15 residues. The ends lost 5 bases at V and 12 bases at J; junction bases unmatched: 10. Per the germline V gene, CDR1 is SGHVS and CDR2 is FQNEAQ. CDR3 in DNA: TGTGCCAGCAGCGGACCCGGGACAGGGGCCGGCGTCCTGACTTTC. Translation: CASSGPGTGAGVLTF.

V gene TRBV6-5 combines with J gene TRBJ1-2, with 9 bases identical to TRBD1. The CDR3 is 13 residues long. V was pared by 5 bases and J by 6 bases, with 4 bases of the junction left unmatched. The germline CDR1 and CDR2 sequences are MNHEY and SVGAGI. CDR3 protein: CASSHRGRDGYTF. As DNA, the CDR3 is TGTGCCAGCAGTCACAGGGGGCGAGATGGCTACACCTTC.

This clone showed up just a few times. The genes are TRBV28 and TRBJ2-6; D is undetermined. The CDR3 spans 14 residues. V lost 7 bases and J lost 0, with 7 bases in between. The V gene's germline CDR1 is MDHEN and CDR2 SYDVKM. CDR3 nucleotide sequence: TGTGCCAGCACTCCCCCCTCTGGGGCCAACGTCCTGACTTTC. It specifies CASTPPSGANVLTF.

This clone was counted a few times. V is TRBV21-1 and J is TRBJ2-1; TRBD2 is the table's D call, not checked against the DNA. TRBV21-1 is flagged as a pseudogene. The CDR3 contains 18 residues. The chain's CDR3 is CASSTEGTGLESYNEQFF. CDR3 nucleotides: TGTGCCAGCAGCACTGAGGGGACGGGACTAGAATCCTACAATGAGCAGTTCTTC.

The chain carries TRBV5-1 and TRBJ2-1; TRBD1 agrees at 10 bases. V dropped 4 bases and J dropped 6; count of bases not matched to a gene: 10. This CDR3 comprises 16 residues. Germline CDR1 SGHRS, CDR2 YFSETQ. The CDR3 coding sequence is TGCGCCAGCAGCCGAAGTCCGGGGACAGGGGTCAATGAGCAGTTCTTC. Its protein product is CASSRSPGTGVNEQFF.

This clone has only a few counts. This chain links TRBV7-9 with TRBJ2-1; a weak D match, TRBD2 (6 bases). CDR1 is SEHNR, CDR2 FQNEAQ, per germline (reference sequence). The CDR3 loop spans 13 amino acids. Deletions cut 5 bases from V and 5 bases from J, with 10 bases between. The DNA for the CDR3 is TGTGCCAGCAGCGGCGGGGTTCACAATGAGCAGTTCTTC. This translates into CASSGGVHNEQFF.